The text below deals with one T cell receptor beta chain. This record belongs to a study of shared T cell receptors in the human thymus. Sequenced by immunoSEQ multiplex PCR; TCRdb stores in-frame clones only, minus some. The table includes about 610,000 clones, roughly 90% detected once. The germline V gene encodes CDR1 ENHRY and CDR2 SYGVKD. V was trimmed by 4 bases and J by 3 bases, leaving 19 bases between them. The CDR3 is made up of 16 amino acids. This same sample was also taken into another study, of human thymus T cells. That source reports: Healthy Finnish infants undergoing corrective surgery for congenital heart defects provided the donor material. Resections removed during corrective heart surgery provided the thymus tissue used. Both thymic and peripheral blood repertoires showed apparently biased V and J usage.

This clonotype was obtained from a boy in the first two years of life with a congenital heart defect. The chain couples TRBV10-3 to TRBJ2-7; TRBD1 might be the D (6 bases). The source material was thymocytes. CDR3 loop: CAISGGGHPPSYEQYF. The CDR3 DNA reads TGTGCCATCAGTGGAGGGGGACACCCTCCCAGCTACGAGCAGTACTTC.